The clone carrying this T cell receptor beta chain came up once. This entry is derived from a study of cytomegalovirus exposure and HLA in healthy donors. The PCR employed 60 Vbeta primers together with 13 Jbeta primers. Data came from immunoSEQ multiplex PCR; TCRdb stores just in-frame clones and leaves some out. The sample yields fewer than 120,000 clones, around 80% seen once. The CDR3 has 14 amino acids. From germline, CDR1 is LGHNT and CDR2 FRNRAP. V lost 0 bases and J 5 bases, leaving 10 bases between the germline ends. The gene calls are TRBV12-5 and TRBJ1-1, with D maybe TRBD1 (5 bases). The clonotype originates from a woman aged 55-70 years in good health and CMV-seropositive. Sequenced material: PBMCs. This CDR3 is CASGLVRGRTEAFF. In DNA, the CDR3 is TGTGCTAGTGGTTTGGTAAGGGGTAGGACTGAAGCTTTCTTT.